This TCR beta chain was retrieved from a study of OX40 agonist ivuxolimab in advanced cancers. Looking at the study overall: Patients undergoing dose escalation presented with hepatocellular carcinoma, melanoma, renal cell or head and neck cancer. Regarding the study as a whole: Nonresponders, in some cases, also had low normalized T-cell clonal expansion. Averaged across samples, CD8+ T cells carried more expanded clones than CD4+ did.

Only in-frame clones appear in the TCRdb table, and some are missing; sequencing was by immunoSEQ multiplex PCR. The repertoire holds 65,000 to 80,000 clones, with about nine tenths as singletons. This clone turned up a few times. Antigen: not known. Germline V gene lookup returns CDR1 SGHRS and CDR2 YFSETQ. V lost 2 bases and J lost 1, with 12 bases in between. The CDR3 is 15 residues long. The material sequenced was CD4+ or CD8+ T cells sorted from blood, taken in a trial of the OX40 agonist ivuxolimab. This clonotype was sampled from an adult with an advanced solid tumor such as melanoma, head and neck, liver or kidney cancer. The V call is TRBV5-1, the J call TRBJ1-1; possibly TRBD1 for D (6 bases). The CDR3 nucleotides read TGCGCCAGCAGCTTTTCCCTGACAGGGAACACTGAAGCTTTCTTT. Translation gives CASSFSLTGNTEAFF.